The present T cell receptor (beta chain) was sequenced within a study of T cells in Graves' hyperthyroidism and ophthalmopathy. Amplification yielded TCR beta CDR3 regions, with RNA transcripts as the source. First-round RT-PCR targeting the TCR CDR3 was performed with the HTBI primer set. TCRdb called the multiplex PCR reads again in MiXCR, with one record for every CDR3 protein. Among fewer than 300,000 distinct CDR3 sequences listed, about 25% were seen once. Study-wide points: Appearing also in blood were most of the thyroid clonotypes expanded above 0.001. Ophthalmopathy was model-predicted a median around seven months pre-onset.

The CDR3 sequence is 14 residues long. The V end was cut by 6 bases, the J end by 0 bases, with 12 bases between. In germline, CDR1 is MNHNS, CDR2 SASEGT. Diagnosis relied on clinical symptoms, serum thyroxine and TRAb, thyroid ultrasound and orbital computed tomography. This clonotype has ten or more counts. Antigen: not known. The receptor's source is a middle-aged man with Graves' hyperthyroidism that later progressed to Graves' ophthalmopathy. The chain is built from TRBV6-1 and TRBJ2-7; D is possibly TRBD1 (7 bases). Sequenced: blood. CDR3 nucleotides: TGTGCCAGCAGGACCAGGGGGGCCTCCTACGAGCAGTACTTC. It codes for CASRTRGASYEQYF.